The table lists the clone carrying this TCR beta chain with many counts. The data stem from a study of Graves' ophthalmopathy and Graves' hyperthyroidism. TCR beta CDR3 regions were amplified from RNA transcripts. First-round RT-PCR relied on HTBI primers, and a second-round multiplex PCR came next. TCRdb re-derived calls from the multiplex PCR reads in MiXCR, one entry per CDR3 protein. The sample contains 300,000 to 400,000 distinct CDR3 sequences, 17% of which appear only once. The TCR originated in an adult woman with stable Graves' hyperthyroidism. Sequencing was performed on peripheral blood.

This CDR3 is CASSLGSGGPGEQYF. The DNA of the CDR3 is TGTGCCAGCAGTTTAGGGAGCGGGGGCCCCGGAGAGCAGTACTTC. The chain joins TRBV12-3 or TRBV12-4 to TRBJ2-7; 8 positions match TRBD2. With V trimmed by 1 base and J by 7 bases, 9 bases remained unmatched. The CDR3 is 15 amino acids.